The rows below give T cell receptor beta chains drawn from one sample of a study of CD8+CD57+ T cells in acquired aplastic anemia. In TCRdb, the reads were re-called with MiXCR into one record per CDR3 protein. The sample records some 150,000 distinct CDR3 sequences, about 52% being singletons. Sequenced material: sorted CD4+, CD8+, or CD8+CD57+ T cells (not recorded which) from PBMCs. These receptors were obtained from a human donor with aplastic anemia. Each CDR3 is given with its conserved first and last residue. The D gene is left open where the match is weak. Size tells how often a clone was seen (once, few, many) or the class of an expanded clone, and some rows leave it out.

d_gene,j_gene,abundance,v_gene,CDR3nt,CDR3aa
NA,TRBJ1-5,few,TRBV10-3,TGTGCCATCAGTGAGGACAGCGATAGCAATCAGCCCCAGCATTTT,CAISEDSDSNQPQHF
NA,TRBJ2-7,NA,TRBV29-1,TGCAGCGTTGAAGGCGTTACCTACGAGCAGTACTTC,CSVEGVTYEQYF
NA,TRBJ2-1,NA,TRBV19,TGTGCCAGTAGTATAGGGGGGACTGAGCAGTTCTTC,CASSIGGTEQFF
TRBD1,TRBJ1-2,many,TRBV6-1,TGTGCCAGCAGCGGAACCACAGGGGGCGCGGGCTACACCTTC,CASSGTTGGAGYTF
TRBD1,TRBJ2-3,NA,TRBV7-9,TGTGCCAGCAGGGCACAGGGGGCGGTGGATACGCAGTATTTT,CASRAQGAVDTQYF
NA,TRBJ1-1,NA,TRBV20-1,TGCAGTGCTACTAGTGGGAGAGGGCACACTGAAGCTTTCTTT,CSATSGRGHTEAFF
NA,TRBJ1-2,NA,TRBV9,TGTGCCAGCAAGTCCTACGGCCACACCTTC,CASKSYGHTF
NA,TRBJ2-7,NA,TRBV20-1,TGCAGTGCTACCCTCGGGGGGCCGTATTACGAGCAGTACTTC,CSATLGGPYYEQYF
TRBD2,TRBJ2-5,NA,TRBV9,TGTGCCAGCAGCCCCACCCGGCGGGGGGGGAGGGAGACCCAGTACTTC,CASSPTRRGGRETQYF
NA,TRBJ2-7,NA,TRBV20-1,TGCAGTGCCATAAAAGCATACGAGCAGTACTTC,CSAIKAYEQYF
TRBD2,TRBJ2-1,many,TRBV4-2,TGTGCCAGCAGCCCCGATCAGCGGGGGTACAATGAGCAGTTCTTC,CASSPDQRGYNEQFF
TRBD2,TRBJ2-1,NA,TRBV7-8,TGTGCCAGCAGCTCTAGCGGGGGCCGGTACAATGAGCAGTTCTTC,CASSSSGGRYNEQFF
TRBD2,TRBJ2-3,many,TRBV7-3,TGTGCCAGCAGCTCCACGGGGGGGTTCGATACGCAGTATTTT,CASSSTGGFDTQYF
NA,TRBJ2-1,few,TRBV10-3,TGTGCCATCAGTGAGTCGCAGGTCCTTACAATGGGAGAGCAGTTCTTC,CAISESQVLTMGEQFF
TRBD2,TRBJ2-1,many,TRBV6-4,TGTGCCAGCAGTCCCCTAGCGGGGGGGCGTAATGAGCAGTTCTTC,CASSPLAGGRNEQFF
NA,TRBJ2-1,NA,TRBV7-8,TGTGCCAGCAGGCTGGGGGACAATGAGCAGTTCTTC,CASRLGDNEQFF
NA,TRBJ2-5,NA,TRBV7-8,TGTGCCAGCAGCGTACGGGACTCGGGGGAGACCCAGTACTTC,CASSVRDSGETQYF
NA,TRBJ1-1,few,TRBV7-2,TGTGCCAGCAGAAGGACAGTTGAAGCTTTCTTT,CASRRTVEAFF
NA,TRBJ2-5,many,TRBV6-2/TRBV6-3,TGTGCCAGCAGTTTTGCCTCCCACCAAGAGACCCAGTACTTC,CASSFASHQETQYF
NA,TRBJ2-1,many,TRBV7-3,TGTGCCAGCAGCTCCGACATAGTCAATGAGCAGTTCTTC,CASSSDIVNEQFF
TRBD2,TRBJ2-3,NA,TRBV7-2,TGTGCCAGCAGCTTAGGGACTAGCGGGGGGGCCGGCACAGATACGCAGTATTTT,CASSLGTSGGAGTDTQYF
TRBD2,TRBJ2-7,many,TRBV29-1,TGCAGCGTTGCCGGGGGGAGCGAGCAGTACTTC,CSVAGGSEQYF
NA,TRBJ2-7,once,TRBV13,TGTGCCAGCAGCTTAGGCCGTGGGAATAACTACGAGCAGTACTTC,CASSLGRGNNYEQYF
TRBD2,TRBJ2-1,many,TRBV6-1,TGTGCCAGCAGTGGCGGGGGGGCTTATGAGCAGTTCTTC,CASSGGGAYEQFF
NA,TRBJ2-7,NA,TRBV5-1,TGCGCCAGCAGCTTGGCCGGGGCGGAGGGCGAGCAGTACTTC,CASSLAGAEGEQYF
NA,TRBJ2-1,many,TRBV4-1,TGCGCCAGCAGCCAAGAGGGTATTCTCAAGCAGTTCTTC,CASSQEGILKQFF
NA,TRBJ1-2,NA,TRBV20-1,TGCAGTGCTAGAGATGAATCCAGCTCTGGAAACACCTTC,CSARDESSSGNTF
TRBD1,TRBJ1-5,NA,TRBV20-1,TGCAGTGCTAGACCCGGGACAGGAGTTCAGCCCCAGCATTTT,CSARPGTGVQPQHF
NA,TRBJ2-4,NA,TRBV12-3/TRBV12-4,TGTGCCAGCAGTTTTTCCGGTCCCAAAAAAGACTTTCAGTACTTC,CASSFSGPKKDFQYF
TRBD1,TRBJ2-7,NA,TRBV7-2,TGTGCCAGCCAAACAGGGGGCAAATACGAGCAGTACTTC,CASQTGGKYEQYF
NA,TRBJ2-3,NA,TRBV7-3,TGTGCCAGCAGCCAAGGTGTGGGTACGCAGTATTTT,CASSQGVGTQYF
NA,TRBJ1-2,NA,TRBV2,TGTGCCAGCAGGGTCGTCGCCAGGGAGGTCTATGGCTACACCTTC,CASRVVAREVYGYTF
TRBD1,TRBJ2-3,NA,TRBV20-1,TGCAGTGCTAGAGATAACAGGGGGCGCACAGATACGCAGTATTTT,CSARDNRGRTDTQYF
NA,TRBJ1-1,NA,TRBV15,TGTGCCACCAGCAGAGACCGTGGGAGGGTGAACACTGAAGCTTTCTTT,CATSRDRGRVNTEAFF
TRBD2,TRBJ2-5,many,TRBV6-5,TGTGCCAGCAGTTACTGGAAATCCGGGACTAGCGGGGGGGAGGGAGAGACCCAGTACTTC,CASSYWKSGTSGGEGETQYF
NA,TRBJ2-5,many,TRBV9,TGTGCCAGCAGCGTAGAGGCGGGGAGCCCCCAAGAGACCCAGTACTTC,CASSVEAGSPQETQYF
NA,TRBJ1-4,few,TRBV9,TGTGCCAGCAGCGAAAGGGGGACGGCTAATGAAAAACTGTTTTTT,CASSERGTANEKLFF
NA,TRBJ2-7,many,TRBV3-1,TGTGCCAGCAGCCAAGAAGGGGCCGACGAGCAGTACTTC,CASSQEGADEQYF
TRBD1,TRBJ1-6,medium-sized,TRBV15,TGTGCCACCAGCAGAGATCGACAGGGCAGTTCACCCCTCCACTTT,CATSRDRQGSSPLHF
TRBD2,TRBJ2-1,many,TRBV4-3,TGCGCCAGCAGCCAAGATCGGGCGGGGGGACACTACAATGAGCAGTTCTTC,CASSQDRAGGHYNEQFF
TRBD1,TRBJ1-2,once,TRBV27,TGTGCCAGCAGCCCCGACAGGGGTCGAGCTAACTATGGCTACACCTTC,CASSPDRGRANYGYTF
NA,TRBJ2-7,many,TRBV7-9,TGTGCCAGCAGTTCGGACTACTACGAGCAGTACTTC,CASSSDYYEQYF
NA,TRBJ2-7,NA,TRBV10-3,TGTGCCATCAGTGAGTCGTCGACGGAAATAATAGCCTACGAGCAGTACTTC,CAISESSTEIIAYEQYF
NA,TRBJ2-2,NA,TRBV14,TGTGCCAGCAGCGTGTTCCGGTTCTATGGGGAGCTGTTTTTT,CASSVFRFYGELFF
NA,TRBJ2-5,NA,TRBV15,TGTGCCACCAGCAGAAATCCCCGGGCAGGAGAGACCCAGTACTTC,CATSRNPRAGETQYF
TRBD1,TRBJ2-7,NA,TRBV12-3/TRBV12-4,TGTGCCAGCAGTCCGGGACAGGGGCCCTCCTACGAGCAGTACTTC,CASSPGQGPSYEQYF
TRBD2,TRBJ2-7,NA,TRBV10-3,TGTGCCATCAGTGAGTCGTGGCGGGGGATCGAGCAGTACTTC,CAISESWRGIEQYF
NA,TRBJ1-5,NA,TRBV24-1,TGTGCCACCAGTGACCTAAATAACAATCAGCCCCAGCATTTT,CATSDLNNNQPQHF
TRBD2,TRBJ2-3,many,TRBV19,TGTGCCAGTAGTCTCCTTCAACTAGCGGGGGATACGCAGTATTTT,CASSLLQLAGDTQYF
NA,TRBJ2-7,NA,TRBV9,TGTGCCAGCAGCGTAGGCCCTGACTACGAGCAGTACTTC,CASSVGPDYEQYF
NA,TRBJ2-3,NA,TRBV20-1,TGCAGTGCTAGATTGGAGAAGGGCACAGATACGCAGTATTTT,CSARLEKGTDTQYF
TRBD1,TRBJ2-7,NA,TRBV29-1,TGCAGCGCCAAGACGGGGCAGGGGGCCAACGAGCAGTACTTC,CSAKTGQGANEQYF
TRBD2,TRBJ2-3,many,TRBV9,TGTGCCAGCAGCCTCGGGACTAGCGGGGTATTCACAGATACGCAGTATTTT,CASSLGTSGVFTDTQYF
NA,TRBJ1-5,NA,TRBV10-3,TGTGCCATCAGGCCTGGGGGGTTGGGTCCGGGTTGGCCCCAGCATTTT,CAIRPGGLGPGWPQHF